The 5 T cell receptor beta chains given below trace back to one sample, sequenced in a study of cytomegalovirus exposure and HLA in healthy donors. The PCR had 60 Vbeta and 13 Jbeta primers. Sequencing used immunoSEQ multiplex PCR; TCRdb keeps in-frame clones, though not all of them. The repertoire consists of tens of thousands of clones, with around 68% occurring once and the leading ten covering approximately 11%. The source material was PBMCs. The origin of the receptors is a woman under 40 in good health and CMV-seronegative.

The chain combines TRBV5-4 with TRBJ2-5; a possible D gene is TRBD2 (5 bases). Trimming shortened V by 4 bases and J by 3 bases, and 13 bases separated the two germline ends. CDR3 length: 14 amino acids. Germline-derived CDR1 and CDR2 are SGHNT and YYREEE (reference sequence). The CDR3, as DNA: TGTGCCAGCAGCGGCGTAGGACTCAAAGAGACCCAGTACTTC. Translated: CASSGVGLKETQYF.

This clone was observed a handful of times. The V and J genes are TRBV6-4 and TRBJ2-1; 8 positions agree with TRBD1. The CDR3 loop spans 15 amino acids. With V trimmed by 3 bases and J by 2 bases, 3 bases remained unmatched. Germline CDR1 is MRHNA and CDR2 is SNTAGT. The CDR3 DNA is TGTGCCAGCAGTGAGCAACAGGGGGCCTACAATGAGCAGTTCTTC. Translated: CASSEQQGAYNEQFF.

This clone was observed a few times. The chain links TRBV5-4 to TRBJ1-5; TRBD1 is a possible D gene (5 bases). The length of the CDR3 is 13 residues. V lost 3 bases and J 6 bases, leaving 10 bases between the germline ends. From germline, CDR1 is SGHNT and CDR2 YYREEE (reference sequence). CDR3 nucleotides: TGTGCCAGCAGCTCCCAGGGCGGTCAGCCCCAGCATTTT. Protein product: CASSSQGGQPQHF. Complete variable domain (other parts from reference TRBV5-4 and TRBJ1-5): ETGVTQSPTHLIKTRGQQVTLRCSSQSGHNTVSWYQQALGQGPQFIFQYYREEENGRGNFPPRFSGLQFPNYSSELNVNALELDDSALYLCASSSQGGQPQHFGDGTRLSIL.

The chain employs TRBV2 and TRBJ2-6, with a possible D match to TRBD2 (6 bases). The length of the CDR3 is 15 residues. Germline V gives CDR1 SNHLY, CDR2 FYNNEI. V lost 3 bases and J lost 0, with 6 bases in between. CDR3 coding DNA: TGTGCCAGCAGTGAGGGGGGCTCTGGGGCCAACGTCCTGACTTTC. It yields the protein CASSEGGSGANVLTF.

This clone was observed a few times. V gene TRBV4-2 combines with J gene TRBJ1-1, with D uncertain. The CDR3 length is 13 residues. Germline-derived CDR1 and CDR2 are LGHNA and YNFKEQ. The ends were cut back, 5 bases at V and 1 base at J, with 8 bases in the middle. CDR3 DNA: TGTGCCAGCAGCAGGCGGGGGAACACTGAAGCTTTCTTT. This sequence encodes CASSRRGNTEAFF.